The 25 T cell receptor beta chains in this list originate from one sample, sequenced in a study of cytomegalovirus exposure and HLA in healthy donors. Both 60 Vbeta primers and 13 Jbeta primers went into the PCR. Sequencing was performed with immunoSEQ multiplex PCR; in TCRdb, only in-frame clones are kept and a portion is missing. The sample has tens of thousands of clones; 72% are singletons. Sequencing was done on a sample of PBMCs. The receptors come from a woman in her 40s in good health and CMV-seropositive.

The chain uses TRBV4-1 and TRBJ1-2, with unresolved D. This CDR3 spans 13 amino acids. The germline gives CDR1 MGHRA, CDR2 YSYEKL. V lost 8 bases, J lost 2 bases, and 12 bases lay in between. CDR3 nucleotides: TGCGCCAGCTCCGGGGTCGGCAACTATGGCTACACCTTC. It is translated as CASSGVGNYGYTF.

The chain joins TRBV9 to TRBJ2-5; no clear D gene. Trimming cost V 4 bases and J 7 bases, with 14 bases left between them. Germline V CDR1 and CDR2: SGDLS, YYNGEE. The CDR3 length is 13 residues. CDR3 bases: TGTGCCAGCAGCCCCGGGTTCGAAGGGACCCAGTACTTC. The encoded protein is CASSPGFEGTQYF.

A few counts support this clone. CDR3 loop: CASGLTGSSYEQYF. The CDR3 DNA sequence: TGCGCCAGCGGACTGACAGGGAGCTCCTACGAGCAGTACTTC. The chain combines TRBV10-2 with TRBJ2-7, with 7 bases aligning to TRBD1. J gave up 0 bases and V 8 bases, and 7 bases lay outside the gene matches. CDR1 is WSHSY, CDR2 SAAADI, per germline. This CDR3 is 14 amino acids long.

The rearrangement links TRBV23-1 to TRBJ2-3, with 8 bases aligning to TRBD1. TRBV23-1 is an open reading frame, and its role is uncertain. This CDR3 contains 19 residues. V lost 10 bases, J lost 0 bases, and 21 bases stayed unmatched. CDR3 protein: CATARGEQGGPSSTDTQYF. The CDR3 nucleotides read TGCGCCACCGCTAGAGGGGAACAGGGGGGCCCCTCTAGCACAGATACGCAGTATTTT.

The chain has TRBV30 and TRBJ2-6; D not certain. V dropped 1 base and J dropped 0 bases, with 4 bases sitting between them. Germline CDR1 reads GTSNPN; CDR2 reads SVGIG (reference sequence). The CDR3 totals 14 residues. Here the CDR3 reads CAWSAGSGANVLTF. The CDR3 coding sequence is TGTGCCTGGAGTGCGGGCTCTGGGGCCAACGTCCTGACTTTC.

The chain uses TRBV5-1 and TRBJ2-5, with 7 bases lining up with TRBD1. Germline-derived CDR1 and CDR2 are SGHRS and YFSETQ. This CDR3 is built from 16 residues. Unmatched junction bases numbered 11, after V lost 2 bases and J lost 4 bases. The DNA of the CDR3 is TGCGCCAGCAGCTTAAACAGGGGTTTGCCCGGAGAGACCCAGTACTTC. This translates into CASSLNRGLPGETQYF.

The chain employs TRBV4-1 and TRBJ2-5; 7 bases are a match to TRBD1. The CDR3 length is 14 residues. V was clipped by 6 bases and J by 5 bases; unmatched bases: 9. Looked up from germline, CDR1 is MGHRA and CDR2 is YSYEKL. The CDR3 sequence: CASSRQGVGETQYF. The CDR3 DNA follows: TGCGCCAGCAGTCGACAGGGTGTTGGGGAGACCCAGTACTTC.

This rearrangement joins TRBV5-1 to TRBJ2-1, with D possibly being TRBD2 (5 bases). CDR3 length: 16 amino acids. Germline V gives CDR1 SGHRS, CDR2 YFSETQ. The V gene lost 0 bases and the J gene lost 0 bases, with 10 bases spanning the gap. For the CDR3, the DNA is TGCGCCAGCAGCTTGGGTTTGGGGAGCTCCTACAATGAGCAGTTCTTC. Translating it yields CASSLGLGSSYNEQFF. Filled out from reference TRBV5-1 and TRBJ2-1, the complete variable domain reads KAGVTQTPRYLIKTRGQQVTLSCSPISGHRSVSWYQQTPGQGLQFLFEYFSETQRNKGNFPGRFSGRQFSNSRSEMNVSTLELGDSALYLCASSLGLGSSYNEQFFGPGTRLTVL.

V and J are TRBV5-1 and TRBJ1-4, with D possibly matching TRBD1 (6 bases). CDR1 and CDR2 (germline): SGHRS, YFSETQ. The V end was cut by 4 bases, the J end by 3 bases, with 16 bases between. The CDR3 is made up of 16 amino acids. The CDR3 DNA reads as TGCGCCAGCAGCCTCCAAACGGGACAACCTAATGAAAAACTGTTTTTT. The encoded protein is CASSLQTGQPNEKLFF. The complete variable domain, with remaining parts taken from reference TRBV5-1 and TRBJ1-4, reads KAGVTQTPRYLIKTRGQQVTLSCSPISGHRSVSWYQQTPGQGLQFLFEYFSETQRNKGNFPGRFSGRQFSNSRSEMNVSTLELGDSALYLCASSLQTGQPNEKLFFGSGTQLSVL.

On this clone itself: At one end the junction does not follow the germline gene, possibly because of a read error. The chain recombines TRBV7-7 with TRBJ2-7, with 8 bases lining up with TRBD2. This CDR3 has 15 amino acids. Germline assignment: CDR1 SSHAT and CDR2 FNYEAQ (reference sequence). This chain's CDR3 is CASSPIPGLGYEQYF. The DNA of the CDR3 is TGTGCTAGCAGCCCCATCCCGGGACTAGGCTACGAGCAGTACTTC.

There are a few counts of this clone. The J gene is TRBJ1-4, the V gene TRBV19; perhaps TRBD1 as D (6 bases). CDR3 length: 15 residues. CDR1 is LNHDA and CDR2 is SQIVND in the germline V gene (reference sequence). V was trimmed by 6 bases and J by 3 bases, leaving 14 bases between them. The CDR3 loop is CASRDPTGSNEKLFF. The CDR3 DNA reads TGTGCCAGTAGGGATCCGACAGGCTCTAATGAAAAACTGTTTTTT.

The genes are TRBV19 and TRBJ1-2, with D maybe TRBD1 (5 bases). Looked up from germline, CDR1 is LNHDA and CDR2 is SQIVND (reference sequence). The CDR3 consists of 15 residues. V lost 6 bases and J lost 8, with 22 bases in between. CDR3: CASRPNDGTNYGYTF. The CDR3 DNA follows: TGTGCCAGTAGACCAAACGACGGGACTAATTACGGCTACACCTTC.

The chain joins TRBV10-3 to TRBJ1-5; TRBD1 is a possible D gene (5 bases). Germline CDR1 ENHRY, CDR2 SYGVKD. The germline V and J ends were trimmed by 2 bases and 4 bases, with 9 bases remaining between them. The CDR3 length is 14 residues. The CDR3 coding sequence is TGTGCCATCAGTGAGGGGCAGGGAAATCAGCCCCAGCATTTT. Residues: CAISEGQGNQPQHF.

This clone was picked up one time. J is TRBJ1-2 and V is TRBV7-9, with TRBD1 as a possible D gene (5 bases). This CDR3 comprises 16 residues. Between the trimmed V and J ends, which lost 4 bases and 8 bases, there was a span of 23 bases. The V gene's germline CDR1 is SEHNR and CDR2 FQNEAQ (reference sequence). CDR3 sequence: CASSSTGTAWGVGYTF. CDR3 nucleotide sequence: TGTGCCAGCAGCTCTACCGGGACTGCTTGGGGGGTCGGCTACACCTTC.

The chain carries TRBV7-9 and TRBJ2-5; 14 bases are shared with TRBD2. The CDR3 runs 16 residues. CDR1 is SEHNR, CDR2 FQNEAQ, per germline (reference sequence). The junction had 6 bases not matched to a gene; V was cut back by 5 bases and J by 4 bases. Here the CDR3 reads CASSLGLAGALETQYF. The DNA for the CDR3 is TGTGCCAGCAGCCTGGGACTAGCGGGGGCCCTAGAGACCCAGTACTTC. The entire variable domain, with the rest obtained from reference TRBV7-9 and TRBJ2-5, is as follows: DTGVSQNPRHKITKRGQNVTFRCDPISEHNRLYWYRQTLGQGPEFLTYFQNEAQLEKSRLLSDRFSAERPKGSFSTLEIQRTEQGDSAMYLCASSLGLAGALETQYFGPGTRLLVL.

The chain recombines TRBV11-3 with TRBJ1-1; maybe TRBD1 (5 bases). This CDR3 is built from 12 residues. In germline, CDR1 is SGHNT, CDR2 YENEEA. V was pared by 3 bases and J by 4 bases, with 6 bases between. CDR3 loop: CASSFRGTEAFF. DNA of the CDR3: TGTGCCAGCAGCTTTAGGGGCACTGAAGCTTTCTTT.

This sequence joins TRBV27 and TRBJ1-2; no clear D gene. This CDR3 contains 16 residues. CDR1 is MNHEY, CDR2 SMNVEV, per germline (reference sequence). Trimming cost V 0 bases and J 2 bases, with 13 bases left between them. The CDR3 protein is CASSLSGNFANYGYTF. The CDR3 DNA is TGTGCCAGCAGTTTATCGGGCAATTTCGCCAACTATGGCTACACCTTC.

In this sample, this clone turned up a few times. V is TRBV7-2 and J is TRBJ1-2, with TRBD1 as a possible D gene (5 bases). Looked up from germline, CDR1 is SGHTA and CDR2 is FQGNSA. CDR3 length: 12 amino acids. The V and J ends lost 1 base and 5 bases respectively, with 5 bases between them. DNA of the CDR3: TGTGCCAGCAGCTTAGGACAGTATGGCTACACCTTC. Translation: CASSLGQYGYTF. The variable domain in full, with the rest retrieved from reference TRBV7-2 and TRBJ1-2, is GAGVSQSPSNKVTEKGKDVELRCDPISGHTALYWYRQSLGQGLEFLIYFQGNSAPDKSGLPSDRFSAERTGGSVSTLTIQRTQQEDSAVYLCASSLGQYGYTFGSGTRLTVV.

A remark on this clone: At one boundary the junction diverges from the germline segment, which might be a read error. The chain has TRBV7-9 and TRBJ2-3; weak D call: TRBD2 (5 bases). The CDR3 is 13 residues long. CDR1 is SEHNR and CDR2 is FQNEAQ in the germline V gene (reference sequence). The CDR3 is CSSSLGSADTQYF. In DNA form, the CDR3 reads TGTTCCAGCAGCTTAGGGAGCGCAGATACGCAGTATTTT.

The rearrangement joins TRBV5-1 to TRBJ2-3, with D unresolved. Germline V gives CDR1 SGHRS, CDR2 YFSETQ. CDR3 length: 15 amino acids. V was clipped by 0 bases and J by 0 bases, with 8 bases between them. The DNA for the CDR3 is TGCGCCAGCAGCTTGGTGTTGGAGAGCACAGATACGCAGTATTTT. Translating it yields CASSLVLESTDTQYF.

This clone was observed a few times. This chain uses TRBV13 with TRBJ2-5; no firm D call. V lost 1 base, J lost 7 bases, and 10 bases lay in between. Germline values: CDR1 PRHDT, CDR2 FYEKMQ (reference sequence). This CDR3 region has 13 residues. CDR3 sequence: CASSLVSPGTQYF. CDR3 coding DNA: TGTGCCAGCAGCTTAGTTTCCCCGGGGACCCAGTACTTC.

This chain joins TRBV16 and TRBJ1-1; maybe TRBD1 (5 bases). Germline V CDR1 and CDR2: KGHSY, FQNENV. Trimming took 3 bases from V and 3 from J, leaving 11 bases between them. The CDR3 totals 14 residues. The CDR3: CASSQGRGYTEAFF. The CDR3 bases are TGTGCCAGCAGCCAGGGGCGGGGGTACACTGAAGCTTTCTTT.

The J gene is TRBJ2-2, the V gene TRBV9, with D perhaps matching TRBD1 (5 bases). This CDR3 has 14 residues. Germline CDR1 and CDR2: SGDLS and YYNGEE. Trimming cost V 0 bases and J 4 bases, with 7 bases left between them. The CDR3 spells CASSVAGITGELFF. The CDR3 nucleotides read TGTGCCAGCAGCGTAGCAGGGATCACCGGGGAGCTGTTTTTT.

The J gene is TRBJ2-7, the V gene TRBV27, with 8 bases lining up with TRBD1. Trimming removed 6 bases from V and 3 bases from J; junction bases left unmatched: 1. CDR3 length equals 12 residues. Germline assignment: CDR1 MNHEY and CDR2 SMNVEV (reference sequence). The CDR3 loop reads CASSDRGYEQYF. The CDR3 region has the DNA TGTGCCAGCAGCGACAGGGGCTACGAGCAGTACTTC.

The CDR3 DNA follows: TGTGCTAGTGGTTTTCAGGTGGGCACCGGGGAGCTGTTTTTT. Protein product: CASGFQVGTGELFF. The chain couples TRBV12-5 to TRBJ2-2; D not certain. The V end lost 3 bases, the J end lost 4 bases, and 9 bases lay between the germline ends. This CDR3 has 14 amino acids. Germline CDR1 reads LGHNT; CDR2 reads FRNRAP.